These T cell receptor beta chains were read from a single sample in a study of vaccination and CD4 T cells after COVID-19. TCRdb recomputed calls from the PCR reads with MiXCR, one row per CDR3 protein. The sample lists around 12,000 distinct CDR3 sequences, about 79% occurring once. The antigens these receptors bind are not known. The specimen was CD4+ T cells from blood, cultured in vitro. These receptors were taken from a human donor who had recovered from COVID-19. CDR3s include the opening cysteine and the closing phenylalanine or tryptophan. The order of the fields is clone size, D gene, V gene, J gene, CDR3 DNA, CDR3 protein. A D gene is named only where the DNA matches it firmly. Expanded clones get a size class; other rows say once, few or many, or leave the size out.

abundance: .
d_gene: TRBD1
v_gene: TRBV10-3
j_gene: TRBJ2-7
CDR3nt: TGTGCCATCAGTGGAAGGGGGCTGAGGGACGAGCAGTACTTC
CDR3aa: CAISGRGLRDEQYF

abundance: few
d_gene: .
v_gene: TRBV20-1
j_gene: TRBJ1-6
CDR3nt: TGCAGTGCTGGATCCGGACGATTTGATTCACCCCTCCACTTT
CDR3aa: CSAGSGRFDSPLHF

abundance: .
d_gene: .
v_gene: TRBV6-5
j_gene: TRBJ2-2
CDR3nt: TGTGCCAGCAGTTACTCGACGGGAGCCGGGGAGCTGTTTTTT
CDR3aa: CASSYSTGAGELFF

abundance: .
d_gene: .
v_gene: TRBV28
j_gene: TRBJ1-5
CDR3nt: TGTGCCAGCAGTCCCCGGGCGGGACAGCCCCAGCATTTT
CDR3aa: CASSPRAGQPQHF

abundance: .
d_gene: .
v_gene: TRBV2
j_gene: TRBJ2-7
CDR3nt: TGTGCCAGCAAGAAAGACAGCCCCTCCTACGAGCAGTACTTC
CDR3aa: CASKKDSPSYEQYF

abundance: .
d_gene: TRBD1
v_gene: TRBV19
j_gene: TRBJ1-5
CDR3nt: TGTGCCAGTAGAGCGGGGGACAGGGAATCTCAGCCCCAGCATTTT
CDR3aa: CASRAGDRESQPQHF

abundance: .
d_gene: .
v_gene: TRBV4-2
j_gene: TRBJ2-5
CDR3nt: TGTGCCAGCAGCCAATCCAGGGGAGAGACCCAGTACTTC
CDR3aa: CASSQSRGETQYF

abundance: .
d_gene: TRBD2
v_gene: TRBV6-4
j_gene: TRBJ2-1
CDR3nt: TGTGCCAGCAGTGACATAGCGGGAGGGTACAATGAGCAGTTCTTC
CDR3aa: CASSDIAGGYNEQFF

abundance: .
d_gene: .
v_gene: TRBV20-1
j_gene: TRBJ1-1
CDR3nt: TGCAGTGTTGGGGGGTGGAACACTGAAGCTTTCTTT
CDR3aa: CSVGGWNTEAFF

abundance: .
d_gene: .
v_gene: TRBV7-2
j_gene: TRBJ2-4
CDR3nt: TGTGCCGAGGACTCTCTCGAAAACATTCAGTACTTC
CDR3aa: CAEDSLENIQYF

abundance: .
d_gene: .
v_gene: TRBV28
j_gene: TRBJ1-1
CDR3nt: TGTGCCAGCAGTTCAAGACAGACCATGAACACTGAAGCTTTCTTT
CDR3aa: CASSSRQTMNTEAFF

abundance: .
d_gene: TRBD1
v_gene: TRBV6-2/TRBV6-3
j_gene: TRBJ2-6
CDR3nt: TGTGCCAGCAGCGAAGGGACAGGGGCTGGGGCCAACGTCCTGACTTTC
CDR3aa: CASSEGTGAGANVLTF

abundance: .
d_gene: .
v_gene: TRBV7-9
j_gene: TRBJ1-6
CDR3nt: TGTGCCAGCAGCATCCACGGGCCACCCCTCCACTTT
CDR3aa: CASSIHGPPLHF

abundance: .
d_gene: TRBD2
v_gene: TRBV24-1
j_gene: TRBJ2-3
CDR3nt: TGTGCCACCAGCCTAGCGGGAGTGGCAGATACGCAGTATTTT
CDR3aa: CATSLAGVADTQYF

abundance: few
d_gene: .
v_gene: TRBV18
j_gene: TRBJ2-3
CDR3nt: TGTGCCAGCTCACCCGGCGTTGTGGGGGCGCGGGATACGCAGTATTTT
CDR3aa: CASSPGVVGARDTQYF